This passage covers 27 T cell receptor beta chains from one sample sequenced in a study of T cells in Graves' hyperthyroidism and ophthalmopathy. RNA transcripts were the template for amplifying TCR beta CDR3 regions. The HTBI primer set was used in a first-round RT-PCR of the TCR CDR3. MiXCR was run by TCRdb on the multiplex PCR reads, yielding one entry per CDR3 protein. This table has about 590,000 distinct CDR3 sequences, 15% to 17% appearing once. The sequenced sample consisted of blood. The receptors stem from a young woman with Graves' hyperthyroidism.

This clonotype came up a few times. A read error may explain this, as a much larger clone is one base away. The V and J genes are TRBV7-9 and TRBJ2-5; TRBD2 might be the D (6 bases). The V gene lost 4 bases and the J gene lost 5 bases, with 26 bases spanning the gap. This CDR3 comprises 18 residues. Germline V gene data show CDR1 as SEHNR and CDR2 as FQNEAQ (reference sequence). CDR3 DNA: TGTGCCAGCAGCTCCAGGATCCGTCAGGGAGGCACCTGGGAGACCCAGTACTTC. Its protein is CASSSRIRQGGTWETQYF.

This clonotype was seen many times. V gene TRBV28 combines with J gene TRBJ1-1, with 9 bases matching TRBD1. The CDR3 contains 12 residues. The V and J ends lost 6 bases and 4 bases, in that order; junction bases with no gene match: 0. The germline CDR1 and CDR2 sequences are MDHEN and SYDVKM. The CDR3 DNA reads TGTGCCAGCAGGACAGGGGGCACTGAAGCTTTCTTT. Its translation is CASRTGGTEAFF.

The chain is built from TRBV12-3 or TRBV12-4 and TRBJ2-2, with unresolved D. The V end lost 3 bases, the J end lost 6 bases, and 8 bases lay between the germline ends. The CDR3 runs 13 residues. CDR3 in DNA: TGTGCCAGCAGTTTCTTCAGATCCGGGGAGCTGTTTTTT. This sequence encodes CASSFFRSGELFF.

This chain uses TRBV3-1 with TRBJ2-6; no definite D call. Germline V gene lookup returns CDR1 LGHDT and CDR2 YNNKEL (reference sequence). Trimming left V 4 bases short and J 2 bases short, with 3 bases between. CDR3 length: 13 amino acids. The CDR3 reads CASSRAGANVLTF. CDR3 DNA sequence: TGTGCCAGCAGCCGGGCTGGGGCCAACGTCCTGACTTTC.

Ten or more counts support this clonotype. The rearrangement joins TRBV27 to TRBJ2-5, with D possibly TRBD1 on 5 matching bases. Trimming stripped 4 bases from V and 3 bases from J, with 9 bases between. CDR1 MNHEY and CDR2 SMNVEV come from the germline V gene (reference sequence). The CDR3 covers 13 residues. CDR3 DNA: TGTGCCAGCAGTTACGCAGGGAAAGAGACCCAGTACTTC. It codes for CASSYAGKETQYF.

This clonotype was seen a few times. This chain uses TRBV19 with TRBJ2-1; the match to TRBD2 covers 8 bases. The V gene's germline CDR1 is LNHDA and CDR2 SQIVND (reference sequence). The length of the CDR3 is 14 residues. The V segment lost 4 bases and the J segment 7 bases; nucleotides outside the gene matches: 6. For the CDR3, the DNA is TGTGCCAGTAGTACCAGCGGGAGAGTGAATGAGCAGTTCTTC. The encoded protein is CASSTSGRVNEQFF.

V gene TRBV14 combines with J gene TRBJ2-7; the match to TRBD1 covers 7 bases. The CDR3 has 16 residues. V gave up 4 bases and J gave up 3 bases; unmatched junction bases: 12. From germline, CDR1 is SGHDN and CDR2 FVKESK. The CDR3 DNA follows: TGTGCCAGCAGCCCAATAGGGACAGTAATGGGCTACGAGCAGTACTTC. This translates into CASSPIGTVMGYEQYF. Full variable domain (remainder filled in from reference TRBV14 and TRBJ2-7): EAGVTQFPSHSVIEKGQTVTLRCDPISGHDNLYWYRRVMGKEIKFLLHFVKESKQDESGMPNNRFLAERTGGTYSTLKVQPAELEDSGVYFCASSPIGTVMGYEQYFGPGTRLTVT.

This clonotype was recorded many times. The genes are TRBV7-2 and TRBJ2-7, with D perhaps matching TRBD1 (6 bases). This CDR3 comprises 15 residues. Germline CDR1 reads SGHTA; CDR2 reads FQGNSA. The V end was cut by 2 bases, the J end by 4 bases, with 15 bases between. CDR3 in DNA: TGTGCCAGCAGCTTACAGCCGGGACACACTTACGAGCAGTACTTC. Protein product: CASSLQPGHTYEQYF.

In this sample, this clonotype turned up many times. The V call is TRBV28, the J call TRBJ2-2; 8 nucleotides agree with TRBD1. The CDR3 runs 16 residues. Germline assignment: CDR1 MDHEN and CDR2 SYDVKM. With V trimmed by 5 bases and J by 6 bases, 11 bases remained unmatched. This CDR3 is CASSPRQGSGAGELFF. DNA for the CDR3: TGTGCCAGCAGTCCTCGACAGGGGAGTGGCGCCGGGGAGCTGTTTTTT.

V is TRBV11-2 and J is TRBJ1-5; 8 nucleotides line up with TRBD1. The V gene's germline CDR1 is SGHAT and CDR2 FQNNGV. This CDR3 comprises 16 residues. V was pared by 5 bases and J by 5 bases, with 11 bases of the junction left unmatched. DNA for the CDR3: TGTGCCAGCAGCCCTCGGACAGGGACAGTGGATCAGCCCCAGCATTTT. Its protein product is CASSPRTGTVDQPQHF.

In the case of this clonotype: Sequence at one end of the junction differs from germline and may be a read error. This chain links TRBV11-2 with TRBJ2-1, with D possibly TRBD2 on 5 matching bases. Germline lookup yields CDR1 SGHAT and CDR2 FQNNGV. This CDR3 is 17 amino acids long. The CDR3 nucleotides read TGTACCAGCAGCTTAGGTGGCGGAGGAAGCTCCTACAATGAGCAGTTCTTC. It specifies CTSSLGGGGSSYNEQFF.

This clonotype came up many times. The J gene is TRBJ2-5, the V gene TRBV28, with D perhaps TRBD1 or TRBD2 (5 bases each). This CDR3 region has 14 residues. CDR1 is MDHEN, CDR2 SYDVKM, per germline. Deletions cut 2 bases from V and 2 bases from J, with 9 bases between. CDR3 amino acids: CASSLRGGQETQYF. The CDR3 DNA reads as TGTGCCAGCAGTTTACGGGGCGGTCAAGAGACCCAGTACTTC.

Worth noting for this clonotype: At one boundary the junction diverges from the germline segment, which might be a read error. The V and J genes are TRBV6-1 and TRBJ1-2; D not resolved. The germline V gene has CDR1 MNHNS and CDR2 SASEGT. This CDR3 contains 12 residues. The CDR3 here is CASRPSLRGYTF. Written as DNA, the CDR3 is TGCGCCAGCAGGCCTTCCCTTCGCGGCTACACCTTC.

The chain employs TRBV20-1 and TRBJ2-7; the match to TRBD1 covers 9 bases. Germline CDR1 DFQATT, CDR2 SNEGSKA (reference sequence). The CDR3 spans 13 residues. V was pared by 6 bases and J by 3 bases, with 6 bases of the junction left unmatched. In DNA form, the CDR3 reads TGCAGTGCCGCGGACAGGGGAGTCTACGAGCAGTACTTC. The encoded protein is CSAADRGVYEQYF.

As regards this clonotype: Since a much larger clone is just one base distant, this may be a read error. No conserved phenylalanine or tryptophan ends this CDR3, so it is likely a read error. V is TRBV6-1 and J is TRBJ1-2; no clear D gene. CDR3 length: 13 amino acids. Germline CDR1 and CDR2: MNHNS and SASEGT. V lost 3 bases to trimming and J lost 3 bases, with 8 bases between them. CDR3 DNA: TGTGCCAGCAGTGACGGACCGCACTATGGCTACACCCTC. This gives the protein CASSDGPHYGYTL.

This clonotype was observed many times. CDR3 in DNA: TGCAGTGCTAGAGGAGGGGACCGCTACGAGCAGTACTTC. It yields the protein CSARGGDRYEQYF. The genes are TRBV20-1 and TRBJ2-7; the D call may be TRBD1 or TRBD2 (5 bases each). This CDR3 spans 13 amino acids. The germline V gene has CDR1 DFQATT and CDR2 SNEGSKA (reference sequence). Trimming stripped 1 base from V and 3 bases from J, with 10 bases between.

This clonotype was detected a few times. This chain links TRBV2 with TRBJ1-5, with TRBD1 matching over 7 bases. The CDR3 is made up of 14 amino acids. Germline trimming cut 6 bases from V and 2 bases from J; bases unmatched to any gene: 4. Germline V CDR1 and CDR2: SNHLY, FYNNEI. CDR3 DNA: TGTGCCAGCAGACAGGGGAATGGCAATCAGCCCCAGCATTTT. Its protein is CASRQGNGNQPQHF.

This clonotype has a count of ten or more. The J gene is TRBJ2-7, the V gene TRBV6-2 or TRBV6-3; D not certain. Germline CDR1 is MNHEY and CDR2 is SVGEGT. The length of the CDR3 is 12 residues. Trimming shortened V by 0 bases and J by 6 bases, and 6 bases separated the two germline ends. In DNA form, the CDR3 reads TGTGCCAGCAGTTACTCAACCACCGAGCAGTACTTC. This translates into CASSYSTTEQYF.

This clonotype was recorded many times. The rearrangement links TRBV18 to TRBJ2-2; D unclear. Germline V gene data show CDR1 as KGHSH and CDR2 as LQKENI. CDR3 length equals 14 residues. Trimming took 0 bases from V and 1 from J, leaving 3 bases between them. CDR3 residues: CASSPPKNTGELFF. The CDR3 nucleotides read TGTGCCAGCTCACCACCCAAGAACACCGGGGAGCTGTTTTTT.

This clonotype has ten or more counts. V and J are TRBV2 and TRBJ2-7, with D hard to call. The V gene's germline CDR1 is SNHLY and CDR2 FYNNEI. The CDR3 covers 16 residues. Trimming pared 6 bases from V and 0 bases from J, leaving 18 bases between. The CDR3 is CASRSRLTVTSYEQYF. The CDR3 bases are TGTGCCAGCAGAAGCCGACTTACAGTGACCTCCTACGAGCAGTACTTC.

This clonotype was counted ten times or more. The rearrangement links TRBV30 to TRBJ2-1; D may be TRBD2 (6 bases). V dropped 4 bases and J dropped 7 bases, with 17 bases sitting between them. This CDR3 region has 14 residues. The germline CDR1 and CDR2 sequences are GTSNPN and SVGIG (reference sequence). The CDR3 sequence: CAWKDGPGGNEQFF. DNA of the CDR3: TGTGCCTGGAAGGACGGCCCCGGGGGTAATGAGCAGTTCTTC.

CDR3 DNA sequence: TGCAGTGCTAGAGCTTTCTGGCTAGCGGCGACTAAGGATGAGCAGTTCTTC. Encoded protein: CSARAFWLAATKDEQFF. This chain links TRBV20-1 with TRBJ2-1; 7 bases match TRBD2. V gave up 1 base and J gave up 8 bases; unmatched junction bases: 17. Germline V lookup: CDR1 DFQATT, CDR2 SNEGSKA (reference sequence). CDR3 size: 17 residues.

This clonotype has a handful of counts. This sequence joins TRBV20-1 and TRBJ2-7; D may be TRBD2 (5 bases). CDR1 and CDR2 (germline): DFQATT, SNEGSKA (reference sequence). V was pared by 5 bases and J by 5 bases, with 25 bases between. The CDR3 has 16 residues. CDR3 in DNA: TGCAGTGCTCGAGGGCCTCTGTCCGGGCCGAAAAACGAGCAGTACTTC. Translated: CSARGPLSGPKNEQYF.

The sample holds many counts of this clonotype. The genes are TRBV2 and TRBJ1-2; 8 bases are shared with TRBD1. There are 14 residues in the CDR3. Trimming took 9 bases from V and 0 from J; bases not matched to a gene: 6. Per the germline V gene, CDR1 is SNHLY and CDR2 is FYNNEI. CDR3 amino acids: CASPRQGTNYGYTF. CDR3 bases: TGTGCCAGTCCGCGACAGGGGACTAACTATGGCTACACCTTC.

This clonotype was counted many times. The CDR3: CASSLGLVDTQYF. The DNA for the CDR3 is TGTGCCAGCAGCTTGGGACTAGTGGATACGCAGTATTTT. V gene TRBV7-9 combines with J gene TRBJ2-3; TRBD2 aligns across 8 bases. CDR3 length: 13 amino acids. The V gene end was trimmed by 3 bases and the J gene end by 6 bases; junction bases not matched to a gene: 2. Germline CDR1 is SEHNR and CDR2 is FQNEAQ (reference sequence).

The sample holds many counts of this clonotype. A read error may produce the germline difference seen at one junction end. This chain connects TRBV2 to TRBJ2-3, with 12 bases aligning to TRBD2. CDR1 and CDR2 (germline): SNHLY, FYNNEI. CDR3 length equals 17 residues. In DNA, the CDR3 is TGTGCCAGCACTGAACGACTAGCGGGAGCAGGCACAGATACGCAGTATTTT. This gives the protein CASTERLAGAGTDTQYF. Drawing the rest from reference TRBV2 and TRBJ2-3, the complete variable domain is EPEVTQTPSHQVTQMGQEVILRCVPISNHLYFYWYRQILGQKVEFLVSFYNNEISEKSEIFDDQFSVERPDGSNFTLKIRSTKLEDSAMYFCASTERLAGAGTDTQYFGPGTRLTVL.

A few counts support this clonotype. CDR3 amino acids: CASSPQWGRNSPLHF. In DNA form, the CDR3 reads TGTGCCAGCAGCCCCCAATGGGGACGGAATTCACCCCTCCACTTT. J is TRBJ1-6 and V is TRBV7-2, with D perhaps matching TRBD1 (5 bases). In germline, CDR1 is SGHTA, CDR2 FQGNSA. V was pared by 5 bases and J by 7 bases, with 15 bases between. The CDR3 length is 15 residues.